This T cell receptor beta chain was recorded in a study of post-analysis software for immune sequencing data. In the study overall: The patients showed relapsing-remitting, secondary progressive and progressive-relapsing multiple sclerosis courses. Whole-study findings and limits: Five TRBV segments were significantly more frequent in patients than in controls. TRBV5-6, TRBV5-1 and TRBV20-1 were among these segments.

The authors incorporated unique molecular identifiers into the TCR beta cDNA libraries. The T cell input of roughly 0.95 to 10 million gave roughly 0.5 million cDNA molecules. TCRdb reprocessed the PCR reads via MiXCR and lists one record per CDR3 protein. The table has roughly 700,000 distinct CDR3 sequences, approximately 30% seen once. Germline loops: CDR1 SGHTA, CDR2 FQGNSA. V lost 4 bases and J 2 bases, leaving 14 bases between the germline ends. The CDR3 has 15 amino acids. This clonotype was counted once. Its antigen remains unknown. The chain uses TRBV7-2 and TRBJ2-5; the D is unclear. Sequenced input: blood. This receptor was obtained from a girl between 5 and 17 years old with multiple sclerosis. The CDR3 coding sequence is TGTGCCAGCAGCTCAAACGGAATACTTCAAGAGACCCAGTACTTC. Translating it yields CASSSNGILQETQYF.